This TCR beta chain was retrieved from a study of cytotoxic CD8 clonotypes in ibrutinib-treated CLL. Notes on this clone: Its antigen is unidentified.

Germline V gives CDR1 LNHDA, CDR2 SQIVND (reference sequence). V lost 1 base, J lost 7 bases, and 11 bases lay in between. The length of the CDR3 is 14 residues. General study points: Sustained-remission and progressing patients diverged in sampling times.

Targeted sequencing depth ranged from 1 in 200,000 to 1 in 1 million T cells. Generated by immunoSEQ multiplex PCR, the TCRdb table keeps only in-frame clones and is missing some. The sample carries tens of thousands of clones, roughly 85% recorded once. The source is a human donor with chronic lymphocytic leukemia. The chain combines TRBV19 with TRBJ2-1; D unresolved. Sequencing was performed on PBMCs, taken after 24 months of ibrutinib treatment. Written as DNA, the CDR3 is TGTGCCAGTAGTATAGGCCACCCACTAAATGAGCAGTTCTTC. Translation: CASSIGHPLNEQFF.